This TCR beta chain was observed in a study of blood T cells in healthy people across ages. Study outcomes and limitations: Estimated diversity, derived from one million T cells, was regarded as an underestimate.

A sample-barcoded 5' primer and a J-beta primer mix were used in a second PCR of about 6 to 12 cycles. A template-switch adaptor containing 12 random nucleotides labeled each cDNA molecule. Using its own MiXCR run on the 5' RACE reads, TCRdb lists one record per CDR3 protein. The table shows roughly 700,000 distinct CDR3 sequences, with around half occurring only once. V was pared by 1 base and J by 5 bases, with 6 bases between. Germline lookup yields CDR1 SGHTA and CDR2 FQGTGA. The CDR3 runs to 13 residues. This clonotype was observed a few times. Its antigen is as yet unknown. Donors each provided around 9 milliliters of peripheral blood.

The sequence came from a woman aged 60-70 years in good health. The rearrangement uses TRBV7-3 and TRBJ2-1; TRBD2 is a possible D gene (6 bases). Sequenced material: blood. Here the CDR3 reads CASSLSGNNEQFF. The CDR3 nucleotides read TGTGCCAGCAGCTTAAGCGGGAACAATGAGCAGTTCTTC.